This T cell receptor beta chain was sequenced in a study of blood T cell repertoires in COVID-19. As for the study in general: From T cells, B-cell-depleted T cells, or PBMCs came the material, which was cDNA or gDNA.

Generated by immunoSEQ multiplex PCR, the TCRdb table keeps only in-frame clones and is missing some. Of about 280,000 clones listed, roughly 80% were seen once; the top ten hold over 4%. Enrollees, roughly 18 to 90 years old, lived in 24 US areas. Clinical histories supplied by participants themselves formed the basis of cohort assignment. Before they entered the study, exposed participants had met a COVID-19 case within 2 weeks. Germline V CDR1 and CDR2: GTSNPN, SVGIG (reference sequence). The length of the CDR3 is 13 residues. The germline V and J ends were trimmed by 5 bases and 1 base, with 11 bases remaining between them.

The clonotype originates from a man in his forties who had been exposed to COVID-19. What was sequenced was PBMCs or T cells enriched from blood (not recorded which). The chain joins TRBV30 to TRBJ1-1; tentative D call: TRBD1 (5 bases). The CDR3 bases are TGTGCCTGGGAGCAACAGGCGAACACTGAAGCTTTCTTT. Protein product: CAWEQQANTEAFF.